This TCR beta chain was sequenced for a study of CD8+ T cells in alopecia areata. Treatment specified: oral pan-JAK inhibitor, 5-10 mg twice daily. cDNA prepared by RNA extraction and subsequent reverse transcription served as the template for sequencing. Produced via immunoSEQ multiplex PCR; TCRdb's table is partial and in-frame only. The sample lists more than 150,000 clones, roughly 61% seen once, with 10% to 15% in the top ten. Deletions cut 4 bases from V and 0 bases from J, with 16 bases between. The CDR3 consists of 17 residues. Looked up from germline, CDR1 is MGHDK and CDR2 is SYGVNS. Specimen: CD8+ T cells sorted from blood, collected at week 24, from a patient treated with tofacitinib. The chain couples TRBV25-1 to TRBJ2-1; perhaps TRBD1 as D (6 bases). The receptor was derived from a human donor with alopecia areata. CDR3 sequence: CASSGVNRVSSYNEQFF. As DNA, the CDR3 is TGTGCCAGCAGTGGGGTAAACAGGGTCAGCTCCTACAATGAGCAGTTCTTC.